The table lists the clone carrying this TCR beta chain with many counts. This record belongs to a study of CD8 T cells in ankylosing spondylitis. Quantitative 5'-RACE was performed with molecular barcodes, and it yielded the TCR beta libraries. MiXCR, run by TCRdb on the 5' RACE reads, gives a single entry per CDR3 protein. The sample yields approximately 290,000 distinct CDR3 sequences, under 25% seen once. This CDR3 is 12 amino acids long. V dropped 7 bases and J dropped 4; count of bases not matched to a gene: 4. The germline CDR1 and CDR2 sequences are SQVTM and ANQGSEA. The source of this sequence is a female donor with ankylosing spondylitis or in good health (not recorded which). Sequencing input: blood, either unsorted or a sorted T cell fraction (not recorded which). The chain links TRBV29-1 to TRBJ2-5; 9 nucleotides line up with TRBD1. The CDR3 DNA sequence: TGCAGCGGAGGACAGGGGCGAGAGACCCAGTACTTC. Protein: CSGGQGRETQYF. The whole variable domain, filled in from reference TRBV29-1 and TRBJ2-5, reads SAVISQKPSRDICQRGTSLTIQCQVDSQVTMMFWYRQQPGQSLTLIATANQGSEATYESGFVIDKFPISRPNLTFSTLTVSNMSPEDSSIYLCSGGQGRETQYFGPGTRLLVL.